The rows below give T cell receptor beta chains drawn from one sample of a study of cytomegalovirus exposure and HLA in healthy donors. Here immunoSEQ multiplex PCR was the method, and the copy in TCRdb shows in-frame clones only, minus some. The sample records 100,000 to 120,000 clones, roughly 13% being singletons. The sample comprised PBMCs. These receptors were obtained from a man aged 35 to 55 in good health and CMV-seropositive. Both conserved end residues are part of each CDR3. Fields, in order: V gene, J gene, clone size, D gene, CDR3 protein, CDR3 DNA. The D gene is left open where the match is weak. Size tells how often a clone was seen (once, few, many) or the class of an expanded clone, and some rows leave it out.

>TRBV5-6|TRBJ2-5|few|TRBD2
CASNVLLGEGGETQYF
TGTGCCAGCAACGTCTTACTTGGGGAGGGCGGGGAGACCCAGTACTTC
>TRBV27|TRBJ2-5|few|TRBD2
CASSFLAGGHSQETQYF
TGTGCCAGCAGTTTTCTAGCGGGAGGACATTCCCAAGAGACCCAGTACTTC
>TRBV7-3|TRBJ1-2|-|-
CASSSDGVYGYTF
TGTGCCAGCAGCTCCGACGGGGTTTATGGCTACACCTTC
>TRBV6-5|TRBJ2-2|few|-
CASSYIPEGAGELFF
TGTGCCAGCAGTTACATCCCGGAAGGGGCCGGGGAGCTGTTTTTT
>TRBV18|TRBJ2-1|few|-
CASSPRVGGDNEQFF
TGTGCCAGCTCACCACGGGTTGGAGGGGACAATGAGCAGTTCTTC
>TRBV6-1|TRBJ1-4|few|TRBD1
CASSEILPGQGQEKLFF
TGTGCCAGCAGTGAAATTCTCCCGGGACAGGGACAGGAAAAACTGTTTTTT
>TRBV9|TRBJ2-1|few|TRBD1
CASSVAGTEPYNEQFF
TGTGCCAGCAGCGTAGCCGGGACAGAACCCTACAATGAGCAGTTCTTC
>TRBV7-8|TRBJ1-1|-|-
CASSSRVIMNTEAFF
TGTGCCAGCAGCTCGAGGGTAATCATGAACACTGAAGCTTTCTTT
>TRBV5-1|TRBJ2-3|few|TRBD1
CASSLEPRDRGPDTQYF
TGCGCCAGCAGCTTGGAGCCCCGGGACAGGGGACCAGATACGCAGTATTTT
>TRBV5-1|TRBJ2-2|many|TRBD2
CASSAAGERTGELFF
TGCGCCAGCAGCGCGGCGGGGGAGCGGACCGGGGAGCTGTTTTTT
>TRBV21-1|TRBJ2-7|few|-
CASSKGKEGTYEQYF
TGTGCCAGCAGCAAAGGTAAGGAGGGGACCTACGAGCAGTACTTC
>TRBV29-1|TRBJ1-1|-|-
CSVGQGLFTEAFF
TGCAGCGTTGGGCAGGGCCTATTCACTGAAGCTTTCTTT
>TRBV6-5|TRBJ2-5|-|-
CASSFKAIQTQYF
TGTGCCAGCAGCTTCAAAGCCATACAGACCCAGTACTTC
>TRBV28|TRBJ2-3|-|-
CASRSPGDGADTQYF
TGTGCCAGCCGAAGCCCGGGAGATGGTGCAGATACGCAGTATTTT
>TRBV6-1|TRBJ1-1|-|-
CASRGLQGDTEAFF
TGTGCCAGCAGGGGCTTACAGGGTGACACTGAAGCTTTCTTT
>TRBV7-2|TRBJ2-3|few|-
CASSKHGASVGTDTQYF
TGTGCCAGCAGCAAACATGGGGCTAGCGTTGGCACAGATACGCAGTATTTT
>TRBV5-5|TRBJ2-7|-|-
CASSFTSYEQYF
TGTGCCAGCAGCTTTACATCCTACGAGCAGTACTTC
>TRBV6-6|TRBJ2-4|few|TRBD1
CASAAGTENIQYF
TGTGCCAGCGCCGCCGGGACAGAAAACATTCAGTACTTC
>TRBV29-1|TRBJ2-1|-|TRBD2
CSVLSGTSGKNEQFF
TGCAGCGTTTTATCCGGGACTAGCGGTAAGAATGAGCAGTTCTTC
>TRBV4-1|TRBJ2-2|-|-
CASSRSPSEVLVSNTGELFF
TGCGCCAGCAGCCGGAGCCCCTCAGAGGTACTAGTTTCTAACACCGGGGAGCTGTTTTTT
>TRBV6-6|TRBJ1-1|few|-
CASSYHKLSTEAFF
TGTGCCAGCAGTTACCACAAGTTAAGCACTGAAGCTTTCTTT
>TRBV15|TRBJ2-7|-|TRBD2
CATSRDLLAGEQYF
TGTGCCACCAGCAGAGATCTTCTAGCGGGGGAGCAGTACTTC
>TRBV5-1|TRBJ1-5|few|TRBD1
CASSPGTGVGQPQHF
TGCGCCAGCAGCCCCGGGACAGGTGTTGGACAGCCCCAGCATTTT
>TRBV7-6|TRBJ2-5|-|-
CASSLGAGSETQYF
TGTGCCAGCAGCCTCGGGGCGGGGAGCGAGACCCAGTACTTC
>TRBV11-2|TRBJ2-1|few|-
CASSSREGRGNNEQFF
TGTGCCAGCAGCTCAAGGGAGGGAAGGGGGAACAATGAGCAGTTCTTC
>TRBV7-2|TRBJ1-2|few|-
CASSLDTNYGYTF
TGTGCCAGCAGCTTGGACACGAACTATGGCTACACCTTC
>TRBV5-1|TRBJ2-1|few|TRBD2
CASSFSGRSYNEQFF
TGCGCCAGCAGCTTTAGCGGGAGGTCGTACAATGAGCAGTTCTTC
>TRBV27|TRBJ1-5|-|-
CASKSLLAGNQPQHF
TGTGCCAGCAAGTCTCTCCTAGCGGGCAATCAGCCCCAGCATTTT
>TRBV28|TRBJ2-5|few|TRBD1
CASSFIQGGFAETQYF
TGTGCCAGCAGTTTCATACAGGGGGGTTTTGCGGAGACCCAGTACTTC
>TRBV27|TRBJ1-4|-|-
CASSLSSGARIGKLFF
TGTGCCAGCAGTTTATCATCCGGAGCTAGGATCGGAAAACTGTTTTTT
>TRBV9|TRBJ1-1|-|-
CASARGDGRKNTEAFF
TGTGCCAGCGCACGGGGGGACGGTAGAAAGAACACTGAAGCTTTCTTT
>TRBV11-2|TRBJ2-5|-|-
CASSSHAETQYF
TGTGCCAGCAGTTCCCACGCGGAGACCCAGTACTTC
>TRBV10-1|TRBJ2-7|-|-
CASSAGTRDDEQYF
TGCGCCAGCAGCGCCGGGACACGGGACGACGAGCAGTACTTC
>TRBV6-5|TRBJ2-5|few|TRBD2
CASSLLIAGQETQYF
TGTGCCAGCAGCTTACTCATAGCGGGCCAAGAGACCCAGTACTTC
>TRBV2|TRBJ2-3|-|TRBD2
CASSNRLAGTDTQYF
TGTGCCAGCAGTAACCGACTAGCGGGCACAGATACGCAGTATTTT
>TRBV15|TRBJ1-2|-|-
CATSRGSGFYGYTF
TGTGCCACCAGCAGAGGAAGCGGCTTCTATGGCTACACCTTC
>TRBV4-1|TRBJ1-5|-|-
CASSQDHLINQPQHF
TGCGCCAGCAGCCAAGATCACTTGATCAATCAGCCCCAGCATTTT
>TRBV6-6|TRBJ2-7|few|-
CASTPATGKGHEQYF
TGTGCCAGCACCCCGGCCACAGGTAAGGGGCACGAGCAGTACTTC
>TRBV4-1|TRBJ2-2|few|-
CASSQLGGDTGELFF
TGCGCCAGCAGCCAATTGGGGGGAGACACCGGGGAGCTGTTTTTT
>TRBV5-4|TRBJ1-1|few|-
CASSLALGGTEAFF
TGTGCCAGCAGCTTGGCCCTGGGAGGCACTGAAGCTTTCTTT
>TRBV7-9|TRBJ1-5|few|TRBD1
CASGQGSGNQPQHF
TGTGCCAGCGGACAGGGCTCGGGGAATCAGCCCCAGCATTTT
>TRBV7-7|TRBJ2-7|-|TRBD2
CASSLLAGDYEQYF
TGTGCCAGCAGCCTCCTAGCGGGAGACTACGAGCAGTACTTC
>TRBV9|TRBJ2-1|few|-
CASSATSGIEQFF
TGTGCCAGCAGCGCCACCTCCGGGATTGAGCAGTTCTTC